Presented here are 16 T cell receptor beta chains from one specimen sequenced in a study of blood T cell repertoires in COVID-19. Profiled with immunoSEQ multiplex PCR; TCRdb holds only in-frame clones, not every one. The sample consists of some 100,000 clones, 88% of them appearing once. The sample comprised peripheral blood. The source of these receptors is a human donor in a cohort sampled during active COVID-19.

The chain combines TRBV4-1 with TRBJ1-5; 7 bases match TRBD1. Per the germline V gene, CDR1 is MGHRA and CDR2 is YSYEKL. This CDR3 contains 15 residues. With V trimmed by 2 bases and J by 5 bases, 6 bases remained unmatched. In DNA form, the CDR3 reads TGCGCCAGCAGCCAACCAGACAGGGTTTATCAGCCCCAGCATTTT. This translates into CASSQPDRVYQPQHF.

This clone is a singleton in its sample. This chain connects TRBV5-6 to TRBJ2-1; TRBD2 might be the D (5 bases). Looked up from germline, CDR1 is SGHDT and CDR2 is YYEEEE. V was shortened by 4 bases and J by 0 bases, with 14 bases between the two germline ends. The CDR3 has 16 amino acids. The DNA of the CDR3 is TGTGCCAGCAGCGTTGGACCGGGAAGCTCCTACAATGAGCAGTTCTTC. It is translated as CASSVGPGSSYNEQFF.

This clone was detected a few times. The rearrangement joins TRBV5-6 to TRBJ2-7; D is ambiguous. Trimming shortened V by 4 bases and J by 3 bases, and 8 bases separated the two germline ends. The germline V gene encodes CDR1 SGHDT and CDR2 YYEEEE. This CDR3 spans 12 amino acids. CDR3 in amino acids: CASSLRVYEQYF. CDR3 in DNA: TGTGCCAGCAGCCTAAGAGTCTACGAGCAGTACTTC.

V gene TRBV11-3 combines with J gene TRBJ2-2; TRBD2 agrees at 9 bases. The CDR3 runs to 17 residues. With V trimmed by 2 bases and J by 0 bases, 4 bases remained unmatched. Per germline, CDR1 SGHNT and CDR2 YENEEA. This CDR3 is CASSLRAGGPNTGELFF. CDR3 coding DNA: TGTGCCAGCAGCTTACGAGCGGGAGGCCCGAACACCGGGGAGCTGTTTTTT.

The chain employs TRBV5-1 and TRBJ1-4, with 7 bases lining up with TRBD1. This CDR3 is 15 amino acids long. Trimming at V came to 4 bases and at J to 5 bases, leaving 8 bases not matched to a gene. Germline CDR1 SGHRS, CDR2 YFSETQ. CDR3 region: CASSPAGTENEKLFF. As DNA, the CDR3 is TGCGCCAGCAGCCCGGCCGGGACAGAAAATGAAAAACTGTTTTTT. Looking up the rest from reference TRBV5-1 and TRBJ1-4 gives the full variable domain: KAGVTQTPRYLIKTRGQQVTLSCSPISGHRSVSWYQQTPGQGLQFLFEYFSETQRNKGNFPGRFSGRQFSNSRSEMNVSTLELGDSALYLCASSPAGTENEKLFFGSGTQLSVL.

The chain combines TRBV3-1 (or the pseudogene TRBV3-2) with TRBJ2-2; D ambiguous. Germline V CDR1 and CDR2: LGHDT, YNNKEL (reference sequence). This CDR3 region has 11 residues. Trimming took 8 bases from V and 6 from J, leaving 7 bases between them. This chain's CDR3 is CASARSGELFF. CDR3 sequence (DNA): TGTGCCAGCGCGAGGTCCGGGGAGCTGTTTTTT.

V is TRBV9 and J is TRBJ2-7, with 8 bases matching TRBD2. The CDR3 is made up of 15 amino acids. Germline loops: CDR1 SGDLS, CDR2 YYNGEE. V lost 3 bases to trimming and J lost 2 bases; unmatched junction nucleotides: 7. The CDR3 DNA reads TGTGCCAGCAGCGGCCTAGCGGGTGGTCCCTACGAGCAGTACTTC. Residues: CASSGLAGGPYEQYF. Combining the CDR3 with reference TRBV9 and TRBJ2-7 gives the whole variable domain DSGVTQTPKHLITATGQRVTLRCSPRSGDLSVYWYQQSLDQGLQFLIQYYNGEERAKGNILERFSAQQFPDLHSELNLSSLELGDSALYFCASSGLAGGPYEQYFGPGTRLTVT.

This chain links TRBV29-1 with TRBJ1-2, with D maybe TRBD1 (5 bases). The germline CDR1 and CDR2 sequences are SQVTM and ANQGSEA. This CDR3 contains 11 residues. Trimming took 5 bases from V and 8 from J, leaving 12 bases between them. The CDR3 region has the DNA TGCAGCGTTCTCGGACACCAAGGCTACACCTTC. It yields the protein CSVLGHQGYTF.

The chain uses TRBV10-3 and TRBJ2-1, with 9 bases aligning to TRBD2. Germline V gene lookup returns CDR1 ENHRY and CDR2 SYGVKD. V gave up 2 bases and J gave up 6 bases; unmatched junction bases: 11. The CDR3 spans 17 residues. Written as DNA, the CDR3 is TGTGCCATCAGTGAGCGAGGTAGCGGGAGTTCAGGCAATGAGCAGTTCTTC. It yields the protein CAISERGSGSSGNEQFF.

The rearrangement uses TRBV6-1 and TRBJ1-2; possible D gene TRBD1, 6 bases. Trimming pared 2 bases from V and 2 bases from J, leaving 9 bases between. Looked up from germline, CDR1 is MNHNS and CDR2 is SASEGT. This CDR3 has 14 amino acids. CDR3 in DNA: TGTGCCAGCAGTGAAAATACAGGGAACTATGGCTACACCTTC. The encoded protein is CASSENTGNYGYTF.

The V call is TRBV6-5, the J call TRBJ2-7; the match to TRBD1 covers 9 bases. The CDR3 has 15 residues. Germline trimming cut 6 bases from V and 0 bases from J; bases unmatched to any gene: 6. CDR1 is MNHEY, CDR2 SVGAGI, per germline. CDR3 bases: TGTGCCAGCAGCATACAGGGGGCGAGCTCCTACGAGCAGTACTTC. Amino acids: CASSIQGASSYEQYF.

The chain joins TRBV5-4 to TRBJ2-7; D perhaps matches TRBD2 (6 bases). CDR1 and CDR2 (germline): SGHNT, YYREEE (reference sequence). This CDR3 spans 16 amino acids. V shed 4 bases and J shed 0 bases, with 17 bases lying between them. The DNA for the CDR3 is TGTGCCAGCAGCCCGGATGGGGGACTGAGCTCCTACGAGCAGTACTTC. Protein sequence: CASSPDGGLSSYEQYF. The variable domain in full, completed from reference TRBV5-4 and TRBJ2-7, reads ETGVTQSPTHLIKTRGQQVTLRCSSQSGHNTVSWYQQALGQGPQFIFQYYREEENGRGNFPPRFSGLQFPNYSSELNVNALELDDSALYLCASSPDGGLSSYEQYFGPGTRLTVT.

This chain joins TRBV6-4 and TRBJ2-1; the D gene is possibly TRBD1 (5 bases). V was shortened by 5 bases and J by 2 bases, with 13 bases between the two germline ends. The CDR3 has 15 residues. Per the germline V gene, CDR1 is MRHNA and CDR2 is SNTAGT. CDR3 bases: TGTGCCAGCAGTCCCGCTCAGGGCCCCTACAATGAGCAGTTCTTC. It codes for CASSPAQGPYNEQFF.

This clone was recorded once. The chain links TRBV10-3 to TRBJ2-3, with 9 bases lining up with TRBD1. CDR1 ENHRY and CDR2 SYGVKD come from the germline V gene. V lost 6 bases, J lost 5 bases, and 6 bases stayed unmatched. This CDR3 has 14 amino acids. CDR3 sequence: CAIRPGQGVDTQYF. The CDR3 DNA reads as TGTGCCATCAGGCCGGGACAGGGTGTAGATACGCAGTATTTT.

This sequence joins TRBV2 and TRBJ1-6; no definite D call. The germline V gene has CDR1 SNHLY and CDR2 FYNNEI. CDR3 length: 15 residues. With 5 bases removed from V and 2 bases from J, the gap between germline ends came to 10 bases. The CDR3 sequence is CASSKPGTYNSPLHF. The CDR3, as DNA: TGTGCCAGCAGTAAACCGGGAACCTATAATTCACCCCTCCACTTT. Complete variable domain (other parts from reference TRBV2 and TRBJ1-6): EPEVTQTPSHQVTQMGQEVILRCVPISNHLYFYWYRQILGQKVEFLVSFYNNEISEKSEIFDDQFSVERPDGSNFTLKIRSTKLEDSAMYFCASSKPGTYNSPLHFGNGTRLTVT.

The chain uses TRBV6-4 and TRBJ2-5, with D tentatively TRBD2 (5 bases). This CDR3 spans 13 amino acids. Germline loops: CDR1 MRHNA, CDR2 SNTAGT. Trimming pared 4 bases from V and 5 bases from J, leaving 11 bases between. The CDR3 bases are TGTGCCAGCAGTGCCGAGGGTGGGGAGACCCAGTACTTC. It translates to CASSAEGGETQYF.